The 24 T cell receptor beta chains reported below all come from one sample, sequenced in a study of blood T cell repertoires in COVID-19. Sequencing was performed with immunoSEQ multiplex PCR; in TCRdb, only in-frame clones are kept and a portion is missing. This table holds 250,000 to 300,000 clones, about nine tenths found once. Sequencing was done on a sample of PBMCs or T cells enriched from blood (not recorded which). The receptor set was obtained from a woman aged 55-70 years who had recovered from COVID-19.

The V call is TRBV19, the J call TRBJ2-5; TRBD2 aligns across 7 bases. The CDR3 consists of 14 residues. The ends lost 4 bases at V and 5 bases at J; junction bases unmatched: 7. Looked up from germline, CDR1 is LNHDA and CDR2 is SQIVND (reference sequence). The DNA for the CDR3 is TGTGCCAGTAGTAGGGGGAGGGCCCAGGAGACCCAGTACTTC. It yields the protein CASSRGRAQETQYF. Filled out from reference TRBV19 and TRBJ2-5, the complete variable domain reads DGGITQSPKYLFRKEGQNVTLSCEQNLNHDAMYWYRQDPGQGLRLIYYSQIVNDFQKGDIAEGYSVSREKKESFPLTVTSAQKNPTAFYLCASSRGRAQETQYFGPGTRLLVL.

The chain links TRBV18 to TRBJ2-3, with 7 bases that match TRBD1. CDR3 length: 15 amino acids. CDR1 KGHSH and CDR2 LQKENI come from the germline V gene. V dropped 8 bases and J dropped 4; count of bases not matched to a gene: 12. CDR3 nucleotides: TGTGCCAGCCACTTTGCGGACAGGCCCCCAGATACGCAGTATTTT. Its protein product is CASHFADRPPDTQYF.

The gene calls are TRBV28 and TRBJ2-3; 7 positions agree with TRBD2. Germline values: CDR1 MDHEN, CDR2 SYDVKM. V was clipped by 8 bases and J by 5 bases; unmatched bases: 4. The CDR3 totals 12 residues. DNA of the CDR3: TGTGCCAGCGGCACGGGGGGAGATACGCAGTATTTT. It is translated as CASGTGGDTQYF. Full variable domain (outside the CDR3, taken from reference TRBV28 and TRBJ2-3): DVKVTQSSRYLVKRTGEKVFLECVQDMDHENMFWYRQDPGLGLRLIYFSYDVKMKEKGDIPEGYSVSREKKERFSLILESASTNQTSMYLCASGTGGDTQYFGPGTRLTVL.

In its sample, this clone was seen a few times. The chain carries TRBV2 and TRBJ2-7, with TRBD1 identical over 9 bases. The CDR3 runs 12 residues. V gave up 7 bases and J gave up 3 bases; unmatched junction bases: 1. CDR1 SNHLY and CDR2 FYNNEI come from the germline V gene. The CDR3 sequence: CASTDRGYEQYF. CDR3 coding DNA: TGTGCCAGCACGGACAGGGGCTACGAGCAGTACTTC.

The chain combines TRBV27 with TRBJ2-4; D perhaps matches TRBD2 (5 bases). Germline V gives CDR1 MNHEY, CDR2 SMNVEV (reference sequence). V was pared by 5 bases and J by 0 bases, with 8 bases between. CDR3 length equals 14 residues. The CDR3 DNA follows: TGTGCCAGCAGTGAACTAGTAGCCAAAAACATTCAGTACTTC. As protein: CASSELVAKNIQYF.

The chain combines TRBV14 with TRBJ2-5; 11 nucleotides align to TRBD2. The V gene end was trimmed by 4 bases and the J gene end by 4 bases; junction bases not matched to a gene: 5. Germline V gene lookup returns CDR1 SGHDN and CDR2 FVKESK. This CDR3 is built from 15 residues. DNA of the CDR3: TGTGCCAGCAGCCCGCCACTAGCGGGAGTAGAGACCCAGTACTTC. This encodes CASSPPLAGVETQYF.

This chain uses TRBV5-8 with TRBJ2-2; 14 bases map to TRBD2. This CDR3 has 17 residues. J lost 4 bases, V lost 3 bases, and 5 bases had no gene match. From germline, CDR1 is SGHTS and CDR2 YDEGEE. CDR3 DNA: TGTGCCAGCAGCTCGGGACTAGCGGGAGTAGGCACCGGGGAGCTGTTTTTT. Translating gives CASSSGLAGVGTGELFF.

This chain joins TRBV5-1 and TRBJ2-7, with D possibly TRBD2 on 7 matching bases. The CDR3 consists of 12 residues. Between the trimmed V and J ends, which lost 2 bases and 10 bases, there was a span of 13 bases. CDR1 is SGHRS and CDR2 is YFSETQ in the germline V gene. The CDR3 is CASSLARGAQYF. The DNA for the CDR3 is TGCGCCAGCAGCTTAGCACGGGGGGCCCAGTACTTC.

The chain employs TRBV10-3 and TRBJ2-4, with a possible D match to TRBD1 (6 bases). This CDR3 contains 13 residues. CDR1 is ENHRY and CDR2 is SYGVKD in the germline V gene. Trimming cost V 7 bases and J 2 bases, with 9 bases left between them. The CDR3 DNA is TGTGCCATCATGGACAGCTCCAAAAACATTCAGTACTTC. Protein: CAIMDSSKNIQYF.

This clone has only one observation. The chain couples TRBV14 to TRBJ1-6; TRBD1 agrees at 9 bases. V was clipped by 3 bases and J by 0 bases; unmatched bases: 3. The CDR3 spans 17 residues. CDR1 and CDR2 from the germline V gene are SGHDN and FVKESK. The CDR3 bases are TGTGCCAGCAGCCACGACAGGGGGAGCTCCTATAATTCACCCCTCCACTTT. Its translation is CASSHDRGSSYNSPLHF.

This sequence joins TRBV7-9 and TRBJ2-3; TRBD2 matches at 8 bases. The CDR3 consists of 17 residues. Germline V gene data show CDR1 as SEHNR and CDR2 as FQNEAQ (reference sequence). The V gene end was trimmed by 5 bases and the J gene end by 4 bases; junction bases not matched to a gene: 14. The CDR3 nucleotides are TGTGCCAGCAGCCTACATATAGCGGGATTTTACGCAGATACGCAGTATTTT. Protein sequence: CASSLHIAGFYADTQYF. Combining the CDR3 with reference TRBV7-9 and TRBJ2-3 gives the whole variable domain DTGVSQNPRHKITKRGQNVTFRCDPISEHNRLYWYRQTLGQGPEFLTYFQNEAQLEKSRLLSDRFSAERPKGSFSTLEIQRTEQGDSAMYLCASSLHIAGFYADTQYFGPGTRLTVL.

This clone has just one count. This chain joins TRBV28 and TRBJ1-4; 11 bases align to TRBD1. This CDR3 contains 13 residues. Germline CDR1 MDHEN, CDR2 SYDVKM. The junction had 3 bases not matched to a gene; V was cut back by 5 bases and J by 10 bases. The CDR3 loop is CASSRDRGGKLFF. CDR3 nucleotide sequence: TGTGCCAGCAGTAGGGACAGGGGGGGAAAACTGTTTTTT.

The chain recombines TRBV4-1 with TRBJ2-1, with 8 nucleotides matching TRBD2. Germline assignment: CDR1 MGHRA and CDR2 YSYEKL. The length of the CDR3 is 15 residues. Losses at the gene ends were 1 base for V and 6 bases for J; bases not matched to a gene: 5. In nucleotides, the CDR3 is TGCGCCAGCAGCCAAGCGGGGGGGCCTACCAATGAGCAGTTCTTC. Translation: CASSQAGGPTNEQFF.

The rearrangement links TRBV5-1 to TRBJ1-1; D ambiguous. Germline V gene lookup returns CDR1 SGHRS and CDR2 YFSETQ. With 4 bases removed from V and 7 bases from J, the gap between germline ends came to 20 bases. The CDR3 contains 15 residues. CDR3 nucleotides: TGCGCCAGCAGCGAAGCGACCGCCTCAGAGGGTGAAGCTTTCTTT. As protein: CASSEATASEGEAFF.

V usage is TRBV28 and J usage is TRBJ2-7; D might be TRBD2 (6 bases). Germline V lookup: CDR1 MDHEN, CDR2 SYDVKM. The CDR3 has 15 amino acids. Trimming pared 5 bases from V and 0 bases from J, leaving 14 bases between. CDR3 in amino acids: CASSQAGTLSYEQYF. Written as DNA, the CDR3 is TGTGCCAGCAGTCAGGCGGGAACCCTCTCCTACGAGCAGTACTTC.

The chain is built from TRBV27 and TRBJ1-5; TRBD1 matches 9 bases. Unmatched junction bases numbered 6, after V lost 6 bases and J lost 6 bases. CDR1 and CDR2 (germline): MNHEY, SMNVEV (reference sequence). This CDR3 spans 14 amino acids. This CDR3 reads CASRLGQGIQPQHF. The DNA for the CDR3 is TGTGCCAGCAGATTAGGACAGGGGATTCAGCCCCAGCATTTT.

CDR3 sequence (DNA): TGCGCCAGCAGCCAGACTAGCGGGACCGCGGGGGAGCAGTTCTTC. Translated, it gives CASSQTSGTAGEQFF. The gene calls are TRBV5-1 and TRBJ2-1, with 11 bases lining up with TRBD2. The CDR3 covers 15 residues. Germline V gene lookup returns CDR1 SGHRS and CDR2 YFSETQ. V was pared by 4 bases and J by 10 bases, with 10 bases of the junction left unmatched.

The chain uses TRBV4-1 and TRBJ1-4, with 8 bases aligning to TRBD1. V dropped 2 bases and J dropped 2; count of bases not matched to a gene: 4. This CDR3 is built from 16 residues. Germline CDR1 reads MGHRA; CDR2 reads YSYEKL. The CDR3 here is CASSQRTGRTNEKLFF. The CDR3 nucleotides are TGCGCCAGCAGCCAAAGGACAGGGAGGACTAATGAAAAACTGTTTTTT.

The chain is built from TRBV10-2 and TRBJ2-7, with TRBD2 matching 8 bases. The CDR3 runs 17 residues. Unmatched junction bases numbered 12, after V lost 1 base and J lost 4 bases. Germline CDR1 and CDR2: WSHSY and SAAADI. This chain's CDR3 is CASSEFLLAGIKYEQYF. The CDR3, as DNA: TGCGCCAGCAGTGAGTTTTTATTAGCGGGAATTAAGTACGAGCAGTACTTC.

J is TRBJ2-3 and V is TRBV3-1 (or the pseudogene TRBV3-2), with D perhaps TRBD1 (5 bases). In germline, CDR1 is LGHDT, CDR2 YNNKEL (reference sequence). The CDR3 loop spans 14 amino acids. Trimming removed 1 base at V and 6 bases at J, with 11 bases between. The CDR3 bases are TGTGCCAGCAGCCAAGTTTCAGGGTTGGATACGCAGTATTTT. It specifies CASSQVSGLDTQYF.

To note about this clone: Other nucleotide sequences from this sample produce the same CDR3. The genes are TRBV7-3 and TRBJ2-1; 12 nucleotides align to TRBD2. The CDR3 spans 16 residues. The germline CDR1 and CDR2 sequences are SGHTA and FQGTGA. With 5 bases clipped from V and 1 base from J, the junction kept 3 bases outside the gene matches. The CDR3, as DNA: TGTGCCAGCAGCCTTCTAGCGGGAGGGTCCTACAATGAGCAGTTCTTC. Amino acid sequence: CASSLLAGGSYNEQFF.

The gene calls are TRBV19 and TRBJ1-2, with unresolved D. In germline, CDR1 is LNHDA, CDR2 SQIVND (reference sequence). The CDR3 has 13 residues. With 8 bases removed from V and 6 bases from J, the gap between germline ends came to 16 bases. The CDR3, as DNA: TGTGCCAGTCTAGAACACGGGAGTCATGGCTACACCTTC. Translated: CASLEHGSHGYTF. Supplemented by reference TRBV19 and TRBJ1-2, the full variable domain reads DGGITQSPKYLFRKEGQNVTLSCEQNLNHDAMYWYRQDPGQGLRLIYYSQIVNDFQKGDIAEGYSVSREKKESFPLTVTSAQKNPTAFYLCASLEHGSHGYTFGSGTRLTVV.

The CDR3 bases are TGTGCCAGCAGCTCAAGGGGGCTTGATGGCTACACCTTC. Its translation is CASSSRGLDGYTF. V gene TRBV7-2 combines with J gene TRBJ1-2, with 7 bases fitting TRBD1. There are 13 residues in the CDR3. In germline, CDR1 is SGHTA, CDR2 FQGNSA. The trim removed 4 bases at V and 6 bases at J, leaving 5 bases unmatched.

The DNA for the CDR3 is TGTGCCAGCAGTTCCCTTACAACTAATGAAAAACTGTTTTTT. It yields the protein CASSSLTTNEKLFF. The chain uses TRBV6-5 and TRBJ1-4; D is unresolved. Germline CDR1 MNHEY, CDR2 SVGAGI. The CDR3 is 14 residues long. Trimming removed 4 bases from V and 0 bases from J, with 6 bases in between.